The present entry profiles one T cell receptor beta chain with its context. The antigen remains undetermined. Germline V gives CDR1 SGHRS, CDR2 YFSETQ. There are 15 residues in the CDR3. The V end was cut by 1 base, the J end by 3 bases, with 11 bases between. Unique molecular identifiers tagged the TCRbeta library. TCRdb itself ran the PCR reads through MiXCR, one entry per CDR3 protein. This table holds 500,000 to 750,000 distinct CDR3 sequences, 27% found once. The sample is drawn from a study of T-cell reconstitution after alpha-beta-depleted transplantation in children. Study-level results: Several hundred expanded graft clones reportedly were the source of alpha-beta T cells about two months after transplant.

V usage is TRBV5-1 and J usage is TRBJ2-1; no firm D call. This clonotype was sampled from a boy under two years old with Wiskott-Aldrich syndrome, due to receive a stem cell transplant. This sample comprised PBMCs, obtained before TCRalphabeta/CD19-depleted stem cell transplant. The CDR3 DNA sequence: TGCGCCAGCAGCTTGACTTCTACTGTCTACAATGAGCAGTTCTTC. Residues: CASSLTSTVYNEQFF.